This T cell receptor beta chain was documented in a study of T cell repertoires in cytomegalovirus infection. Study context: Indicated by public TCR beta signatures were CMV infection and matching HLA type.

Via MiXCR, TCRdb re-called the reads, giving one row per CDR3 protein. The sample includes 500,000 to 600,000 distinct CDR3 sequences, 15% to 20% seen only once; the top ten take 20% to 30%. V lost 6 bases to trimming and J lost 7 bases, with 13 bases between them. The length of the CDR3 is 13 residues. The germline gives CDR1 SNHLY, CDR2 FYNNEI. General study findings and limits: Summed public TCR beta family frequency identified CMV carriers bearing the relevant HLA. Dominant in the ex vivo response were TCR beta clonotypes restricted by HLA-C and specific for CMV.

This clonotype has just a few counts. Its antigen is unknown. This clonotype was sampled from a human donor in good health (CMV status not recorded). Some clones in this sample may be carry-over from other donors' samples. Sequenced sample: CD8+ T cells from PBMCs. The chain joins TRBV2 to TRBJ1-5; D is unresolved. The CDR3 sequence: CASRMVVNQPQHF. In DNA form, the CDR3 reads TGTGCCAGCAGGATGGTGGTAAACCAGCCCCAGCATTTT.